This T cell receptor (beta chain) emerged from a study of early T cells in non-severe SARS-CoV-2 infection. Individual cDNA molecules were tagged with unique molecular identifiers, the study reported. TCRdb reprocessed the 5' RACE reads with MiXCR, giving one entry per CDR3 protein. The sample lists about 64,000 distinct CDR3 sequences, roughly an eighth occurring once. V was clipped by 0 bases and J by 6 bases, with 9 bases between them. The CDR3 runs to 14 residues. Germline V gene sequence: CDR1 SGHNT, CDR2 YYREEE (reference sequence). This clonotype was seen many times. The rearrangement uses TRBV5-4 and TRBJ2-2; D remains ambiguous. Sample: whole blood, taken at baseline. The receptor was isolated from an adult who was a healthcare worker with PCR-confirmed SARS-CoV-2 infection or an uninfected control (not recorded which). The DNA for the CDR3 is TGTGCCAGCAGCTTGGGACTCGCCCCCGGGGAGCTGTTTTTT. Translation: CASSLGLAPGELFF. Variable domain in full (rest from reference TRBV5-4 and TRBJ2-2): ETGVTQSPTHLIKTRGQQVTLRCSSQSGHNTVSWYQQALGQGPQFIFQYYREEENGRGNFPPRFSGLQFPNYSSELNVNALELDDSALYLCASSLGLAPGELFFGEGSRLTVL.